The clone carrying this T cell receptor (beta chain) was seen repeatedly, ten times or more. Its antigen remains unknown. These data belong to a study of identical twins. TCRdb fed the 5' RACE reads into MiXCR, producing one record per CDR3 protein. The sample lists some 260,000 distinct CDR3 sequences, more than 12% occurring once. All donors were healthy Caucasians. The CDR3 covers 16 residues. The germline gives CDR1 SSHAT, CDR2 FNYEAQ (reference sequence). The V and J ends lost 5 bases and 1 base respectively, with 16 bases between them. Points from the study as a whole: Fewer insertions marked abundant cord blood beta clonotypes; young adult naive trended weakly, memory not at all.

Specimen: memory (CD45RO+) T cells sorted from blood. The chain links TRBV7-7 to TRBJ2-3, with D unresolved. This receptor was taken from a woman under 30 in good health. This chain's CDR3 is CASSLSSGRGTDTQYF. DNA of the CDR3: TGTGCCAGCAGCCTGTCGTCCGGTCGAGGCACAGATACGCAGTATTTT. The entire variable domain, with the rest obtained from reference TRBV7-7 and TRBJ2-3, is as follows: GAGVSQSPRYKVTKRGQDVTLRCDPISSHATLYWYQQALGQGPEFLTYFNYEAQPDKSGLPSDRFSAERPEGSISTLTIQRTEQRDSAMYRCASSLSSGRGTDTQYFGPGTRLTVL.